One sample yielded the 10 T cell receptor beta chains listed below, sequenced in a study of cytomegalovirus exposure and HLA in healthy donors. 60 Vbeta and 13 Jbeta primers were used in PCR. Assay: immunoSEQ multiplex PCR; the TCRdb copy retains only in-frame clones and omits some. The sample has 30,000 to 40,000 clones, about 65% seen once. The sequencing sample was made of PBMCs. The receptor set was obtained from a man aged 45-65 years in good health and CMV-seropositive.

The genes are TRBV6-5 and TRBJ2-3, with D unresolved. Germline V gene sequence: CDR1 MNHEY, CDR2 SVGAGI. The CDR3 has 16 residues. The germline V and J ends were trimmed by 2 bases and 1 base, with 13 bases remaining between them. CDR3 in DNA: TGTGCCAGCAGTTACGGTTCAGTCTCTGGCACAGATACGCAGTATTTT. It encodes CASSYGSVSGTDTQYF.

In regard to this clone: The identical CDR3 is also encoded by other nucleotide sequences in the sample. The chain employs TRBV6-5 and TRBJ2-2; no reliable D call. Germline loops: CDR1 MNHEY, CDR2 SVGAGI. The V and J ends lost 8 bases and 2 bases respectively, with 6 bases between them. This CDR3 spans 12 amino acids. The CDR3 loop reads CASSSNTGELFF. The CDR3 coding sequence is TGTGCCAGCTCCTCCAACACCGGGGAGCTGTTTTTT.

V is TRBV5-1 and J is TRBJ1-1; D call uncertain. Trimming cost V 2 bases and J 5 bases, with 7 bases left between them. The CDR3 has 12 residues. Germline V CDR1 and CDR2: SGHRS, YFSETQ. CDR3 region: CASSLSGTEAFF. The CDR3 DNA reads as TGCGCCAGCAGCTTATCGGGTACTGAAGCTTTCTTT.

The chain is built from TRBV7-9 and TRBJ2-3; a weak D match, TRBD1 (5 bases). V gave up 2 bases and J gave up 2 bases, with 8 bases separating them. CDR1 SEHNR and CDR2 FQNEAQ come from the germline V gene (reference sequence). This CDR3 is 14 amino acids long. The DNA for the CDR3 is TGTGCCAGCAGCTTACAGGGTCCCACAGATACGCAGTATTTT. The encoded protein is CASSLQGPTDTQYF.

The rearrangement joins TRBV5-1 to TRBJ1-2; 7 bases line up with TRBD1. The CDR3 contains 13 residues. The germline gives CDR1 SGHRS, CDR2 YFSETQ. J lost 5 bases, V lost 4 bases, and 5 bases had no gene match. Here the CDR3 DNA reads TGCGCCAGCAGCCTCGGGACAGCTTATGGCTACACCTTC. It codes for CASSLGTAYGYTF.

This clone is a singleton in its sample. The J gene is TRBJ2-1, the V gene TRBV6-5; no clear D gene. This CDR3 region has 13 residues. The germline V gene encodes CDR1 MNHEY and CDR2 SVGAGI. Trimming pared 2 bases from V and 4 bases from J, leaving 6 bases between. CDR3 protein: CASSYGRYNEQFF. The DNA of the CDR3 is TGTGCCAGCAGTTACGGGCGTTACAATGAGCAGTTCTTC.

V and J are TRBV30 and TRBJ1-4; the D gene is possibly TRBD1 (5 bases). CDR3 size: 15 residues. In germline, CDR1 is GTSNPN, CDR2 SVGIG (reference sequence). Deletions cut 3 bases from V and 3 bases from J, with 14 bases between. The CDR3: CAWREGISANEKLFF. The CDR3 bases are TGTGCCTGGAGGGAGGGGATTTCGGCTAATGAAAAACTGTTTTTT.

V and J are TRBV5-4 and TRBJ1-2, with a tentative D call TRBD1 (6 bases). The germline V gene has CDR1 SGHNT and CDR2 YYREEE (reference sequence). The CDR3 contains 12 residues. The V end lost 4 bases, the J end lost 6 bases, and 10 bases lay between the germline ends. The CDR3 DNA reads TGTGCCAGCAGCGGGGGCTCCAATGGCTACACCTTC. This encodes CASSGGSNGYTF.

This clone has a single count. V and J are TRBV4-1 and TRBJ2-7, with 9 nucleotides matching TRBD1. The germline V gene has CDR1 MGHRA and CDR2 YSYEKL. The J segment lost 8 bases and the V segment lost 1 base, leaving 6 bases of the junction unmatched. CDR3 size: 14 residues. This chain's CDR3 is CASSQVGQGSKQYF. The CDR3, as DNA: TGCGCCAGCAGCCAAGTCGGACAGGGGAGTAAGCAGTACTTC.

This clone occurred a few times. CDR3 coding DNA: TGTGCCAGCAGTGAGGGACTACACACAGATACGCAGTATTTT. It is translated as CASSEGLHTDTQYF. J is TRBJ2-3 and V is TRBV2, with 7 bases identical to TRBD2. The germline V gene has CDR1 SNHLY and CDR2 FYNNEI. The CDR3 sequence is 14 residues long. Trimming at V came to 3 bases and at J to 2 bases, leaving 2 bases not matched to a gene.